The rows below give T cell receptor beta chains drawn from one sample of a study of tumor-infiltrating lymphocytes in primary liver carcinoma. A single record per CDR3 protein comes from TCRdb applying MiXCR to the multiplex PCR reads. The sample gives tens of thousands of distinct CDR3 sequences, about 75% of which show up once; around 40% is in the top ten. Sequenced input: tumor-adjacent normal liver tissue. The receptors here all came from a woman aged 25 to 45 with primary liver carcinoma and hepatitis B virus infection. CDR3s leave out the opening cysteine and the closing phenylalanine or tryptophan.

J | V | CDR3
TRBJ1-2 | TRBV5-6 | ASSFRNNYVYT
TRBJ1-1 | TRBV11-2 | ASSRGGAGPWGNTEAF
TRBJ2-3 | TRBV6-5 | TSSYSGWDTQY
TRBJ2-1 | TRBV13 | ASSLGTSIAYNEQF
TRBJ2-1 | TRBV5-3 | ARNFPTSGDQDEQF
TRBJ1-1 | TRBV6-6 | ASSYGPDGDNEAF
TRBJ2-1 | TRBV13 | ASSLGGQRHNEQF
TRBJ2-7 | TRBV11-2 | ATIGDRTYEQY
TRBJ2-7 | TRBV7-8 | ASRLGGTGSYEQY
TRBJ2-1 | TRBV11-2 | ASSWGGLAGNSEQS
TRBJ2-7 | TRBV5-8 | ASSFNEQPYEQY
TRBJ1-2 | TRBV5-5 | ASDQQDSYGYT
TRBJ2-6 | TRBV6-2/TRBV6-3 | ASTSGDIGDSGANVPT
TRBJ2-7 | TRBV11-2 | AGNLGIPNLY
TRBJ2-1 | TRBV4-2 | ASRHHIAGGSIGEQF
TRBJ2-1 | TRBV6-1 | ASTLAISYYNEQF
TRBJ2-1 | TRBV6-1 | ASGEGELETDEQF
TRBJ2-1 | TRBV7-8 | ASSLGLYDQF
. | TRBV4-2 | ASSQGGLAGVETQF
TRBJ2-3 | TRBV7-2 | ASSLFGLATSTDTQY
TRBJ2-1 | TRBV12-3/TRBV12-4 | ASSSYRGGRLNEQF
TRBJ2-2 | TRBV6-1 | ASIEGDSITGELF
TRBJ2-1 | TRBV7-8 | VSSLGGISVYEQF
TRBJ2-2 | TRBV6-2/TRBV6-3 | ASSNGWNTGELF
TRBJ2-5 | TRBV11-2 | ASNTGTGGAKETQY
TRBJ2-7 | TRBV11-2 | ASSPRQGPKYEQY
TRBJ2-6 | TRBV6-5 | ASRMRQGASGANVLT
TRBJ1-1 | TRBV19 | ASTQRQGWTEAF
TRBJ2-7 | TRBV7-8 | ASSFRVGYEQY
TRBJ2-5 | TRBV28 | ASRLVGKETQY
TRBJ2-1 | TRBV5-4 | ASRRKNAGTSYNEQF
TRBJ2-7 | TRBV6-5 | ASSYSTPGQIHYEQY
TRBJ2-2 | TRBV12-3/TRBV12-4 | ASSLGVATVELF
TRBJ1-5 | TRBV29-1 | CVGGGDNQPQH
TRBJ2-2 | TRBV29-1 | SGANLCTGELS
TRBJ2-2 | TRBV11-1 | ASSRVMTGVSGELF
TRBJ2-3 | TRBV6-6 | ASSLLEGDTQY
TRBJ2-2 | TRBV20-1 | SARDTGVDTGELF
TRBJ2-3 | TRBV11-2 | ANSPGRGMNTQY
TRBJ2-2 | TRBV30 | AWTGTGDAGELF
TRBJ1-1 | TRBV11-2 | TNRPGTEAF
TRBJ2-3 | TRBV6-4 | ACSVGTGGGVTQY
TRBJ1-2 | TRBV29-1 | SVLTINYGYT
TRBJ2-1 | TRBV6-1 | ASILAMSSYNEQF
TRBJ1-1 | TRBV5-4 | ASGLAEGVNTEAF
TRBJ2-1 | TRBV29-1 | SVGRHDYNEQL
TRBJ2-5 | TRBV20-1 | SDRTGPQETQY
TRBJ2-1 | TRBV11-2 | ASRQLNEQF